This TCR beta chain was captured in a study of low-dose radiotherapy and immunotherapy resistance in tumors. Study information: First-strand cDNA relied on TRAV- and TRBV-specific primers spanning alpha and beta chains.

The sample's time point: after trial treatment. Treatment meaning: LDRT plus nivolumab, ipilimumab, low-dose cyclophosphamide and aspirin (RACIN trial). This clonotype was found many times. Germline loops: CDR1 SGHTA, CDR2 FQGNSA. The germline V and J ends were trimmed by 4 bases and 7 bases, with 23 bases remaining between them. The CDR3 sequence is 17 residues long. Over 20 PCR cycles, TCRs were amplified from a constant-region primer and V-primer adapter. TCRdb re-called the reads with MiXCR, one entry per CDR3 protein. The sample records some 52,000 distinct CDR3 sequences, approximately 35% being singletons.

The sample was PBMCs, taken after low-dose radiotherapy plus immunotherapy. This clonotype originated in a male donor with rectosigmoid adenocarcinoma. The rearrangement uses TRBV7-2 and TRBJ2-1, with D unresolved. The CDR3 spells CASSSVSPFDPGNEQFF. As DNA, the CDR3 is TGTGCCAGCAGCTCAGTATCGCCTTTTGACCCTGGGAATGAGCAGTTCTTC.